Sequencing of this T cell receptor (beta chain) was carried out in a study of read filtering for tumor transcriptome and immune sequencing (dated by TCRdb to between 2020 and 2021). About the investigation overall: The cohort consisted of about 17 male and approximately 14 female patients, with a mean age of roughly 67 years and an age range of roughly 40 to 85. Under revised international staging, about 8 patients fell into R-ISS I, about 17 into R-ISS II and roughly 7 into R-ISS III. After DNase treatment, whole-transcriptome libraries were prepared using the TruSeq RNA Access Library Prep Kit. TCR-region mapped reads per sample ranged from about 4.05 to 11 million with IR-seq versus only about 75 to 1273 with RNA-seq. Using the same bone marrow samples, the study compared TCR repertoires obtained by targeted immune repertoire sequencing with those obtained by bulk whole-transcriptome sequencing. One main goal was a read-filtering strategy for immune repertoire data, in particular deciding whether clonotypes backed by only one read should be removed. On the study overall, not on this receptor specifically: IR-seq captured clonotypes at much higher depth and more reliably than RNA-seq, and smaller IR-seq throughput sufficed to identify most shared clonotypes. Removing single-read clonotypes increased the correlation between IR-seq and RNA-seq shared clonotype proportions. In IR-seq, single-read clonotypes were around four fifths of clonotypes but around 3.6% of total reads; in RNA-seq they were 74.6% of clonotypes and roughly 45% of reads. Rather than purified T cells, the sorted CD138-negative fraction was a mixed bone marrow immune population.

TCR libraries were constructed from roughly 0.4 ug RNA using the Immunoverse kit, and molecular barcoded adaptors covering alpha/delta and beta/gamma chains were employed. TCR library preparation used the same RNA that went into transcriptome sequencing. TCR libraries were sequenced on an Illumina HiSeq 4000 with 2 x 150 cycles. Regarding the original processing steps: TCR reads were aligned to human V, D, J and C references and assembled into CDR3 clonotypes with MiXCR, including quality filtering and error correction. Clonotype counts and gene usage diversity were analyzed with the tcR package in R. Raw mapping reads were checked after the RNA-seq reads had been mapped by STAR aligner version 2.5.3a onto the human GRCh37 genome. To test how sequencing depth affected the clonotypes detected, IR-seq fastq files were randomly downsampled with Seqtk 1.3. TCRdb itself trimmed the public reads at Q25 with fastp, ran MiXCR and retained productive beta chains. Under each unique CDR3 protein, matching rows form one entry showing the most common genes and DNA. The V and J calls and clone size come from TCRdb's table, not from the authors' own analysis. The sample includes approximately 57,000 distinct CDR3 sequences, with about 12% observed a single time. Jointly, the top ten make up 15% to 20% of the sample.

This clonotype appeared a single time. No antigen is known for it. It may be a read error: a sequence one base away is much more abundant. CDR3 length: 15 amino acids, cysteine to phenylalanine. The read is trimmed to its CDR3 DNA, 45 bases read in frame from base 1. CDR1 and CDR2 (SGDLS, YYNGEE) derive from the germline V gene. The junction carries 11 bases between V and J, which are trimmed by 4 bases and 0 bases respectively. Each patient had bone marrow sampled at the time of active disease. Ficoll-Hypaque density gradient centrifugation was used to isolate the bone marrow mononuclear cells. Myeloma plasma cells were removed and CD138-negative cells were obtained by negative selection following labeling with CD138 magnetic microbeads on a MACS separator. Purity of the isolated cells was checked by flow cytometry on an Attune NxT using CD138 antibodies. TRIzol reagent was used to extract total RNA, which was then quantified with a NanoDrop spectrophotometer. Paired RNA-seq and IR-seq were performed on each patient's CD138-negative bone marrow sample.

Sequencing was performed on a population of CD138-negative cells sorted from bone marrow. Read against the paper, the sample's cell subset or site label means: bone marrow mononuclear cells depleted of CD138+ plasma/myeloma cells by negative magnetic selection. The receptor comes from a donor at least 40 years old with multiple myeloma. In this chain, TRBV9 is recombined with TRBJ1-5, with no confidently assigned D gene. In nucleotides, the sequence is TGTGCCAGCAGCCCCGGGATGGTTAGCAATCAGCCCCAGCATTTT. It codes for CASSPGMVSNQPQHF.